A selection of T cell receptor beta chains follows, all from one sample in a study of T-cell memory formation after mild COVID-19. TCRdb fed the 5' RACE reads into MiXCR, producing one record per CDR3 protein. Of approximately 350,000 distinct CDR3 sequences detected, 25% to 30% appear once; the ten largest clones hold approximately 15%. Material for sequencing was PBMCs or a T cell subset sorted from them (not recorded which). The receptors were sampled from an adult woman who had mild COVID-19 (a few samples of this study predate the infection). Cell type and time point are not known. CDR3s include the opening cysteine and the closing phenylalanine or tryptophan. The order of the fields is clone size, J gene, V gene, D gene, CDR3 DNA, CDR3 protein. A D gene is named only where the DNA matches it firmly. Only some rows state a clone size, as once, few, many or a class for expanded clones.

NA	TRBJ2-1	TRBV12-3/TRBV12-4	TRBD2	TGTGCCAGCAGTCCCCGGGCTAGCGGGAGTGGTGAGCAGTTCTTC	CASSPRASGSGEQFF
few	TRBJ2-3	TRBV29-1	TRBD1	TGCAGCGTCGGGAGACAGGGGGCCCCCACCGCCACGCAGTATTTT	CSVGRQGAPTATQYF
few	TRBJ2-7	TRBV18	TRBD2	TGTGCCAGCTCACCCTGGAGCGGGAGTGACGAGCAGTACTTC	CASSPWSGSDEQYF
NA	TRBJ1-6	TRBV6-5	NA	TGTGCCAGCAGTTACTCGAGACGACCCCTCCACTTT	CASSYSRRPLHF
NA	TRBJ2-5	TRBV7-2	TRBD2	TGTGCCAGCAGCCACACTAGCGGGAGTTGGGAGACCCAGTACTTC	CASSHTSGSWETQYF
few	TRBJ2-2	TRBV5-1	NA	TGCGCCAGCAGCTCGACATTGAACACCGGGGAGCTGTTTTTT	CASSSTLNTGELFF
NA	TRBJ2-1	TRBV5-1	TRBD2	TGCGCCAGCAGCTTAGTTGACGGGAGGGGTTTATATGAGCAGTTCTTC	CASSLVDGRGLYEQFF
NA	TRBJ1-5	TRBV19	NA	TGTGCCAGTAGTGGAGGGATCAGCAATCAGCCCCAGCATTTT	CASSGGISNQPQHF
NA	TRBJ2-7	TRBV7-9	TRBD1	TGTGCCAGCAGCTCCACCCCGGGACAGACAGCGTTCTACGAGCAGTACTTC	CASSSTPGQTAFYEQYF
few	TRBJ2-3	TRBV9	NA	TGTGCCAGCAGCGTCCAGGGGAATACAGATACGCAGTATTTT	CASSVQGNTDTQYF
NA	TRBJ2-3	TRBV5-1	TRBD2	TGCGCCAGCAGCTTGGAGCGGGAGGGGACAGATACGCAGTATTTT	CASSLEREGTDTQYF
few	TRBJ1-2	TRBV13	TRBD1	TGTGCCAGCAGCTTGCGAGGACAGGGCCACCACTACTTC	CASSLRGQGHHYF
few	TRBJ2-1	TRBV12-3/TRBV12-4	NA	TGTGCCAGCAGCCCCCTCGGGGATGAGCAGTTCTTC	CASSPLGDEQFF
few	TRBJ1-1	TRBV14	NA	TGTGCCAGCAGCCAAGTTCAGGGTAGGAACACTGAAGCTTTCTTT	CASSQVQGRNTEAFF
few	TRBJ2-3	TRBV12-3/TRBV12-4	TRBD1	TGTGCCAGCAGTCCAACAGGGGAGTTGGTTGTGGATACGCAGTATTTT	CASSPTGELVVDTQYF
few	TRBJ2-1	TRBV15	NA	TGTGCCACCAGCTTAAGAGCGACTAAGGGCGGTGAGCAGTTCTTC	CATSLRATKGGEQFF
NA	TRBJ1-1	TRBV7-6	NA	TGTGCCAGCAGCACAGGACTGAACACTGAAGCTTTCTTT	CASSTGLNTEAFF
NA	TRBJ1-1	TRBV9	NA	TGTGCCAGCAGCGTATCGGCAGAGTACACTGAAGCTTTCTTT	CASSVSAEYTEAFF
NA	TRBJ2-5	TRBV7-4	TRBD2	TGTGCCAGCAGCTTTCAAGCGGGGGGGCCCCTGGAGACCCAGTACTTC	CASSFQAGGPLETQYF
NA	TRBJ2-7	TRBV19	NA	TGTGCCACTCGACGAGGTGCAGCCTCCTACGAGCAGTACTTC	CATRRGAASYEQYF
NA	TRBJ2-1	TRBV29-1	TRBD2	TGCAGCGTTCCGGGGAGGGAGGGCGGTGAGCAGTTCTTC	CSVPGREGGEQFF
few	TRBJ1-5	TRBV18	TRBD1	TGTGCCAGCTCACAACAGGGGAACAATCAGCCCCAGCATTTT	CASSQQGNNQPQHF
NA	TRBJ2-1	TRBV7-9	TRBD2	TGTGCCAGCAGCGCACCGGGACTAGCCAATGAGCAGTTCTTC	CASSAPGLANEQFF
NA	TRBJ2-1	TRBV7-2	NA	TGTGCCAGCAGCTCTCCGAGCTCCTACAATGAGCAGTTCTTC	CASSSPSSYNEQFF
NA	TRBJ1-5	TRBV30	NA	TGTGCCTGGAGGGACGGACATGGGCAAATCAATAGCAATCAGCCCCAGCATTTT	CAWRDGHGQINSNQPQHF
NA	TRBJ2-2	TRBV7-2	TRBD2	TGTGCCAGCAGCTTACCCTCCCCGGGAGCGGGAGGCCGGGAGCTGTTTTTT	CASSLPSPGAGGRELFF
NA	TRBJ2-1	TRBV5-1	NA	TGCGCCAGCAGCCATGACAGGGAGGTAGCCTACGCTGAGCAGTTCTTC	CASSHDREVAYAEQFF
NA	TRBJ2-5	TRBV7-9	TRBD2	TGTGCCAGCAGCCCAGGGCGGGAGTCGGGGCACCAAGAGACCCAGTACTTC	CASSPGRESGHQETQYF
NA	TRBJ2-5	TRBV7-9	TRBD2	TGTGCCAGCAGCCGGACTAGCGGGGGGGGCCAAGAGACCCAGTACTTC	CASSRTSGGGQETQYF
NA	TRBJ2-1	TRBV5-1	NA	TGCGCCAGCAGCTTTTCCGCAGGATCTCATGAGCAGTTCTTC	CASSFSAGSHEQFF
NA	TRBJ2-2	TRBV20-1	NA	TGCAGTGCTAGCAGGCTAGCGAACACCGGGGAGCTGTTTTTT	CSASRLANTGELFF
few	TRBJ2-3	TRBV7-8	TRBD2	TGTGCCAGCAGCCCCCCTGGCCTTAGCGGGAGGGGGACGCAGTATTTT	CASSPPGLSGRGTQYF
NA	TRBJ2-5	TRBV14	NA	TGTGCCAGCAGCCAAGGTGGTTGGTACCAAGAGACCCAGTACTTC	CASSQGGWYQETQYF
NA	TRBJ2-2	TRBV29-1	NA	TGCAGCGTTGGGGGGTTCACCGGGGAGCTGTTTTTT	CSVGGFTGELFF
NA	TRBJ2-7	TRBV24-1	TRBD1	TGTGCCACCAGTGACCCGGGACAGACCTACGAGCAGTACTTC	CATSDPGQTYEQYF
few	TRBJ2-1	TRBV7-2	NA	TGTGCCAGCAAGGGGGGTCCGGGAGGCTTCCACAATGAGCAGTTCTTC	CASKGGPGGFHNEQFF
NA	TRBJ2-2	TRBV4-2	TRBD2	TGTGCCAGCAGCCCCGGACTAGCGGCGAACACCGGGGAGCTGTTTTTT	CASSPGLAANTGELFF
NA	TRBJ2-1	TRBV12-3/TRBV12-4	NA	TGTGCCAGCAGTTCCGGGACTTTTTACAATGAGCAGTTCTTC	CASSSGTFYNEQFF